The TCR beta chain under discussion was sequenced for a study of shared clonotypes between healthy human individuals. General study results and limits: A small donor pool kept down the genetic and exposure-history diversity that was represented.

CD45RO-negative, CCR7-selected cells formed the naive CD8 fraction, which excluded terminally differentiated effector memory CD45RA+ cells. Per sorted-subset replicate PCR, input was approximately 200 ng DNA, representing around 30,000 T cell genomes. Libraries were prepared by immunoSEQ multiplex PCR; TCRdb keeps only in-frame clonotypes and omits some of them. Seen here are millions of clones, about 94% observed once, and the top ten hold approximately 1.2%. Comment on this clone: As yet, its antigen is unknown.

CDR1 SEHNR and CDR2 FQNEAQ come from the germline V gene (reference sequence). The CDR3 contains 16 residues. The trim removed 4 bases at V and 4 bases at J, leaving 11 bases unmatched. Source material: naive CD8+ T cells sorted from blood. The source of this sequence is a man aged 18 to 30 in good health. The chain combines TRBV7-9 with TRBJ1-1; TRBD1 aligns across 8 bases. The CDR3 coding sequence is TGTGCCAGCAGCTCTAATCCGGGGACAGGTGCCACTGAAGCTTTCTTT. Translating it yields CASSSNPGTGATEAFF.